This T cell receptor beta chain was obtained from a study of shared clonotypes between healthy human individuals. Overall study findings and caveats: Generation probabilities were higher for clonotypes shared across all four sorted-subset donors than for unshared ones.

Germline V gene lookup returns CDR1 GTSNPN and CDR2 SVGIG (reference sequence). The CDR3 has 13 residues. V lost 2 bases and J 0 bases, leaving 5 bases between the germline ends. Worth noting for this clone: The target antigen is unknown.

Deep level was the assay's run setting. TCRdb's table, derived via immunoSEQ multiplex PCR, lists solely in-frame clones and lacks some. The sample lists roughly 2.5 million clones; over 85% were seen once. The sequencing input was naive CD4+ T cells sorted from blood. The sample's subset: CD45RA+ positively selected. The rearrangement links TRBV30 to TRBJ2-4; D is ambiguous. The receptor's source is a young man in good health. The DNA of the CDR3 is TGTGCCTGGAGTTTACTAGCCAAAAACATTCAGTACTTC. Its protein is CAWSLLAKNIQYF.